This TCR beta chain is drawn from a study of blood T cells in healthy people across ages. Turning to this clonotype: Its antigen is unidentified.

Study conclusions and caveats: From one million sequenced T cells, diversity estimates were lower bounds. Expanded clonotype shifts may have been confounded, as the donors had an unknown CMV status.

Samples each had at least 5 micrograms of total RNA extracted. The second PCR ran roughly 7 to 12 cycles with a sample-barcoded 5' primer and J-beta primers. Using its own MiXCR run on the 5' RACE reads, TCRdb lists one record per CDR3 protein. The sample lists under 1,000,000 distinct CDR3 sequences; about 45% were seen once. This TCR was recovered from a man aged 80 or over in good health. The specimen was blood.

The CDR3 coding sequence is TGTGCCGGCGGCAGGGGTGCCCCAGATACGCAGTATTTT. This gives the protein CAGGRGAPDTQYF. V is TRBV30 and J is TRBJ2-3; tentative D call: TRBD1 (6 bases). Trimming removed 8 bases from V and 4 bases from J, with 16 bases in between. The CDR3 sequence is 13 residues long. Germline assignment: CDR1 GTSNPN and CDR2 SVGIG (reference sequence).